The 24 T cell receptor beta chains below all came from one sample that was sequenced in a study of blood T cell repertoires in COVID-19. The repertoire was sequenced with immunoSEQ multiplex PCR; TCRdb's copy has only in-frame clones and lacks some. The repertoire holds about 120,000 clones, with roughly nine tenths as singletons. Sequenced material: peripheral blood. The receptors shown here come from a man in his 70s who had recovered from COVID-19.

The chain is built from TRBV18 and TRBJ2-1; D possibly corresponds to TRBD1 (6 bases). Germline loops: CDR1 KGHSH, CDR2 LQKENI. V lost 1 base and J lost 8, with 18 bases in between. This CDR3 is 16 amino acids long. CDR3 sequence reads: CASSPQVRGGMDEQFF. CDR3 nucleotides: TGTGCCAGCTCACCACAGGTCAGGGGTGGAATGGATGAGCAGTTCTTC.

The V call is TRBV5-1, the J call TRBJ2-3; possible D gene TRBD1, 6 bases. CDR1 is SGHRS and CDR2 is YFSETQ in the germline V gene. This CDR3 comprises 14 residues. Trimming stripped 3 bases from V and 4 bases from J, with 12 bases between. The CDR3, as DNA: TGCGCCAGCAGCTACCGACCAGGGGCAGATACGCAGTATTTT. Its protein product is CASSYRPGADTQYF.

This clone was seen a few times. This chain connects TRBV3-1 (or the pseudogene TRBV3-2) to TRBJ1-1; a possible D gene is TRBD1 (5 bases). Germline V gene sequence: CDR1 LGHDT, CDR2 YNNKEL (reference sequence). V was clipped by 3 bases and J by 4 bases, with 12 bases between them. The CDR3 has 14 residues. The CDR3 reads CASSHTGRSTEAFF. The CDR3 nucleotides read TGTGCCAGCAGCCATACAGGCAGGAGCACTGAAGCTTTCTTT.

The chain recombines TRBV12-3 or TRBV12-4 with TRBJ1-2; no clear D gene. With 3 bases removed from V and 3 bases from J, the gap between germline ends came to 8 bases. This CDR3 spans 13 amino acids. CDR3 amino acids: CASSLNTYYGYTF. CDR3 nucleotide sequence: TGTGCCAGCAGTTTGAACACCTACTATGGCTACACCTTC.

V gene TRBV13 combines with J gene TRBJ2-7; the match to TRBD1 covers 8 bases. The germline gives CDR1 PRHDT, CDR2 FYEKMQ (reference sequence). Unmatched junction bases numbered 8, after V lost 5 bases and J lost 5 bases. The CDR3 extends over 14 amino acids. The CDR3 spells CASSAGTGWHEQYF. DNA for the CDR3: TGTGCCAGCAGCGCCGGGACAGGATGGCACGAGCAGTACTTC.

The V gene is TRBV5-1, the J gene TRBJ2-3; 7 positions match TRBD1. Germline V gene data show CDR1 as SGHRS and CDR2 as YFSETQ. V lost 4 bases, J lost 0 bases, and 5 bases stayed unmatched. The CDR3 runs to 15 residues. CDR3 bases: TGCGCCAGCAGCCTACAGGGGTCCAGCACAGATACGCAGTATTTT. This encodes CASSLQGSSTDTQYF.

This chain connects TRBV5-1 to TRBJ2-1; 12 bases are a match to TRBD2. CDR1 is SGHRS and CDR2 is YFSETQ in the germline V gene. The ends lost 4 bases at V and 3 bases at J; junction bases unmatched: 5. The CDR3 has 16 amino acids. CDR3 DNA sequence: TGCGCCAGCAGCCCCACGGGACTAGCGGGCTACAATGAGCAGTTCTTC. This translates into CASSPTGLAGYNEQFF.

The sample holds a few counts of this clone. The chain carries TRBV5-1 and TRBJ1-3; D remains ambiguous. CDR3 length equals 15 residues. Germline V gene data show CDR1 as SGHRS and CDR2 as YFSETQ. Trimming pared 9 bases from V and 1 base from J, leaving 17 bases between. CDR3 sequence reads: CATSPAPNSGNTIYF. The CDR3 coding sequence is TGCGCCACGTCGCCCGCGCCTAATTCTGGAAACACCATATATTTT. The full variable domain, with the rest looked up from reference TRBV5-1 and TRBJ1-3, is KAGVTQTPRYLIKTRGQQVTLSCSPISGHRSVSWYQQTPGQGLQFLFEYFSETQRNKGNFPGRFSGRQFSNSRSEMNVSTLELGDSALYLCATSPAPNSGNTIYFGEGSWLTVV.

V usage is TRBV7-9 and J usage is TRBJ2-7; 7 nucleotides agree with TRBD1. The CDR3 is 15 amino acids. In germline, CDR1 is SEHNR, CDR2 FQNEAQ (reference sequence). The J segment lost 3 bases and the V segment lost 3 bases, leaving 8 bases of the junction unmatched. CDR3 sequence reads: CASSFSPDRVYEQYF. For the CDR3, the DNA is TGTGCCAGCAGCTTTTCCCCTGACAGGGTCTACGAGCAGTACTTC.

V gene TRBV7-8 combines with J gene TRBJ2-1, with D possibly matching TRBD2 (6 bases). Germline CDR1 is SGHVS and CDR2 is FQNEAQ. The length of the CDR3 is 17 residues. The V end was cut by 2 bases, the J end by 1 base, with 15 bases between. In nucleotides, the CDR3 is TGTGCCAGCAGCTTATCCAGCCTAGCGCGATCCTACAATGAGCAGTTCTTC. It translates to CASSLSSLARSYNEQFF.

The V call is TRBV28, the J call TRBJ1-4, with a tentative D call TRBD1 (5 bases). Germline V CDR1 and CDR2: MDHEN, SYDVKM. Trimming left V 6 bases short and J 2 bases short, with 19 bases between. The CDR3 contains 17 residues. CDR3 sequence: CASSPLGGSYTNEKLFF. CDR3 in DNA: TGTGCCAGCAGCCCCTTGGGGGGGAGTTACACTAATGAAAAACTGTTTTTT.

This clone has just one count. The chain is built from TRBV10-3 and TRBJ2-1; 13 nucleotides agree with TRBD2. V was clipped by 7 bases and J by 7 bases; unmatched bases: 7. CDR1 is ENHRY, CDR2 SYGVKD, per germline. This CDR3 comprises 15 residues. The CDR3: CAITRTSGSHNEQFF. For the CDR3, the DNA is TGTGCCATCACTAGGACTAGCGGGAGTCATAATGAGCAGTTCTTC.

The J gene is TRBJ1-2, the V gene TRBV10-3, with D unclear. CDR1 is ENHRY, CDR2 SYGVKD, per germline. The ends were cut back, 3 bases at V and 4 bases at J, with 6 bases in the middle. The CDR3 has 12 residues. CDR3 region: CAISDRSYGYTF. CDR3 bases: TGTGCCATCAGTGACCGGTCCTATGGCTACACCTTC.

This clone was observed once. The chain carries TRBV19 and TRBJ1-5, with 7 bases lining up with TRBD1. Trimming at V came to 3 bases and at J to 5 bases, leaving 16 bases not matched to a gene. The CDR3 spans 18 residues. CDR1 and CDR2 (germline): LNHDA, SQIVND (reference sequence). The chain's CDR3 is CASSIRTRQGLMDQPQHF. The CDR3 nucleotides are TGTGCCAGTAGTATCAGGACCAGACAGGGTTTAATGGATCAGCCCCAGCATTTT.

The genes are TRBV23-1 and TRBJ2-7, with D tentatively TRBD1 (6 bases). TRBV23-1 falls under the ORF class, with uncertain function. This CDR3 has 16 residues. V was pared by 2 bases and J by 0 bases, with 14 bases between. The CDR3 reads CASSQITGFPSYEQYF. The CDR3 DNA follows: TGCGCCAGCAGTCAAATTACAGGGTTCCCCTCCTACGAGCAGTACTTC.

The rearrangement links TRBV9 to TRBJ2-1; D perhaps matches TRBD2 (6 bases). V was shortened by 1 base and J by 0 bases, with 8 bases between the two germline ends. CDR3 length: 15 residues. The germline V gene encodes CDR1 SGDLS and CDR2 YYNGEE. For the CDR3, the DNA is TGTGCCAGCAGCGTATCGGGGGACTCCTACAATGAGCAGTTCTTC. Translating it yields CASSVSGDSYNEQFF.

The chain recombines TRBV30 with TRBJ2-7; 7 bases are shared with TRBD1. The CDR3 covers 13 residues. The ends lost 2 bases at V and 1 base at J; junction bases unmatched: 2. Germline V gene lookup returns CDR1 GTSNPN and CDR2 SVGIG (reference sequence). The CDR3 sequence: CAWSLQGSYEQYF. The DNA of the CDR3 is TGTGCCTGGAGTTTACAGGGGTCCTACGAGCAGTACTTC.

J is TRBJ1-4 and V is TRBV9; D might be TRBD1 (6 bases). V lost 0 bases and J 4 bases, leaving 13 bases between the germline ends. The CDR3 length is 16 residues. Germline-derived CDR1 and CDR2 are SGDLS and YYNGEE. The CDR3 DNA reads TGTGCCAGCAGCGTAGCATCGACAGGTGTTAATGAAAAACTGTTTTTT. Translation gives CASSVASTGVNEKLFF.

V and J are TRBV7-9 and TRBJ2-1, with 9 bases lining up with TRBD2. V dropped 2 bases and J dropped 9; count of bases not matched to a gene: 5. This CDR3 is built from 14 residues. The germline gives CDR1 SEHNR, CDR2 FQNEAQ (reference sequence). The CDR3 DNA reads TGTGCCAGCAGCTTACTAGCGGGACTGGGTGAGCAGTTCTTC. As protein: CASSLLAGLGEQFF.

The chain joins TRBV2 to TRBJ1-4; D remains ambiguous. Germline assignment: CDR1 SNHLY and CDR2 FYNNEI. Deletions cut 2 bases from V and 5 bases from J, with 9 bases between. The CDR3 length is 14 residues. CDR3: CASSETGFNEKLFF. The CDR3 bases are TGTGCCAGCAGTGAAACGGGGTTCAATGAAAAACTGTTTTTT.

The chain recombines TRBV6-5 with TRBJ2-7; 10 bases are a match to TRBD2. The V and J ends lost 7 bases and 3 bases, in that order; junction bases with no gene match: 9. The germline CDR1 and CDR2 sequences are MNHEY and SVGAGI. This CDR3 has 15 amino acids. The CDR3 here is CASKPSSGGLYEQYF. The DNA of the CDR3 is TGTGCCAGCAAACCGTCTAGCGGGGGCCTCTACGAGCAGTACTTC.

CDR3 region: CASSFHRGGTEAFF. As DNA, the CDR3 is TGTGCCAGCAGTTTTCACAGGGGGGGCACTGAAGCTTTCTTT. This chain joins TRBV27 and TRBJ1-1; TRBD1 agrees at 8 bases. The CDR3 has 14 residues. The germline V gene has CDR1 MNHEY and CDR2 SMNVEV (reference sequence). Trimming removed 3 bases from V and 4 bases from J; junction bases left unmatched: 4.

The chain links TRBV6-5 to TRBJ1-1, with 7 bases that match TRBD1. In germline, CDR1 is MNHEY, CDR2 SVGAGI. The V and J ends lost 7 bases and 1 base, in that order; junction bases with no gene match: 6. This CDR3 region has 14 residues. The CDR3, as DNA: TGTGCCAGCAAGGCAGGGGGTAGGAACACTGAAGCTTTCTTT. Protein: CASKAGGRNTEAFF.

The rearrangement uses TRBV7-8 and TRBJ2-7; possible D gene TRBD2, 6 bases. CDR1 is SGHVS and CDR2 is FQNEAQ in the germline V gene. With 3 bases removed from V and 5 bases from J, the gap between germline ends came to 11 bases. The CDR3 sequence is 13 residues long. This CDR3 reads CASSFEREDEQYF. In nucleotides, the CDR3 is TGTGCCAGCAGCTTTGAGAGGGAGGACGAGCAGTACTTC. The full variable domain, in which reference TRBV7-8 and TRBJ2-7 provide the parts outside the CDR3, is GAGVSQSPRYKVAKRGQDVALRCDPISGHVSLFWYQQALGQGPEFLTYFQNEAQLDKSGLPSDRFFAERPEGSVSTLKIQRTQQEDSAVYLCASSFEREDEQYFGPGTRLTVT.